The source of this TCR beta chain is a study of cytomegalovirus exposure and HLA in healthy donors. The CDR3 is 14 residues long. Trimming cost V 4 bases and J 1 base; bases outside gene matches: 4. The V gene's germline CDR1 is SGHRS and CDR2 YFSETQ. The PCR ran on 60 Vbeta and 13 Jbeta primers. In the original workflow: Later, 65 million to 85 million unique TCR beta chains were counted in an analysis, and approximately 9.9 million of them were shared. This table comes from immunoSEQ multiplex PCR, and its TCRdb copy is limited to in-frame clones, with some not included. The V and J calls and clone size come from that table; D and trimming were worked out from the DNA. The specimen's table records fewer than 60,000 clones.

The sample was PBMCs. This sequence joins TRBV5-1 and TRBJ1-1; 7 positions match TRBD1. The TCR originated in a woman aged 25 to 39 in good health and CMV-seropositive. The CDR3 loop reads CASSPRQGNTEAFF. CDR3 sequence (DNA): TGCGCCAGCAGCCCCCGACAGGGGAACACTGAAGCTTTCTTT.